Listed here is a single T cell receptor beta chain. The antigen remains undetermined. The assay was immunoSEQ multiplex PCR, and TCRdb's table has in-frame clones only and misses some. The profile shows tens of thousands of clones, 70% to 90% of them singletons. The sample comes from a study of T cell responses to AZD1222 COVID-19 vaccine. Study-level background: Both about-4-week and about-12-week second-dose recipients were combined.

Overall study findings and caveats: Donors, mostly white British, included more females; clonal diversity was possibly underestimated.

This CDR3 is built from 14 residues. Germline V gives CDR1 LGHNA, CDR2 YNFKEQ. V lost 1 base, J lost 3 bases, and 10 bases lay in between. The TCR originated in an adult in good health. This material consisted of peripheral blood, taken on day 0 of AZD1222 vaccination. V is TRBV4-2 and J is TRBJ2-7, with D unclear. The CDR3 bases are TGTGCCAGCAGCCAAGGACTGGACGGCTACGAGCAGTACTTC. The encoded protein is CASSQGLDGYEQYF.